The next 25 T cell receptor beta chains were all read from a single sample in a study of radiation and T cells in renal cell carcinoma. TCRdb's table, derived via immunoSEQ multiplex PCR, lists solely in-frame clones and lacks some. This table has 100,000 to 150,000 clones, roughly 80% appearing once. The time point is: baseline pretreatment blood. The sample's treatment: 15 Gy SBRT to primary tumor, nephrectomy 4 weeks later. Sequences were derived from blood, sampled from a patient whose treatment included radiotherapy and nephrectomy. The source of these receptors is an older woman with renal cell carcinoma.

The V gene is TRBV27, the J gene TRBJ1-2, with 7 bases that match TRBD1. CDR1 MNHEY and CDR2 SMNVEV come from the germline V gene (reference sequence). V dropped 4 bases and J dropped 3; count of bases not matched to a gene: 11. This CDR3 contains 16 residues. CDR3 amino acids: CASSSGRGRPYYGYTF. CDR3 bases: TGTGCCAGCAGTTCGGGAAGGGGGCGGCCTTACTATGGCTACACCTTC.

The rearrangement joins TRBV2 to TRBJ2-7; TRBD1 aligns across 8 bases. Trimming took 6 bases from V and 1 from J; bases not matched to a gene: 5. Looked up from germline, CDR1 is SNHLY and CDR2 is FYNNEI. The CDR3 has 14 amino acids. DNA of the CDR3: TGTGCCAGCAGATTGACAGGGGCGTCCTACGAGCAGTACTTC. This translates into CASRLTGASYEQYF.

The V and J genes are TRBV6-1 and TRBJ1-5; D is unclear. Germline V gives CDR1 MNHNS, CDR2 SASEGT. The CDR3 length is 15 residues. The ends were cut back, 1 base at V and 1 base at J, with 8 bases in the middle. The CDR3 sequence is CASSEVGGSNQPQHF. In DNA form, the CDR3 reads TGTGCCAGCAGTGAAGTAGGAGGGAGCAATCAGCCCCAGCATTTT.

In regard to this clone: Distinct nucleotide sequences in the sample also encode this CDR3. The rearrangement uses TRBV5-1 and TRBJ2-1; no clear D gene. Trimming took off 0 bases at V and 0 bases at J, with 4 bases between the two ends. The CDR3 contains 14 residues. The germline V gene encodes CDR1 SGHRS and CDR2 YFSETQ. CDR3 amino acids: CASSLGDSYNEQFF. The CDR3 region has the DNA TGCGCCAGCAGCTTGGGCGACTCCTACAATGAGCAGTTCTTC.

The rearrangement uses TRBV10-1 and TRBJ2-2, with 7 bases fitting TRBD2. CDR1 is WNHNN, CDR2 SYGVQD, per germline (reference sequence). V was clipped by 5 bases and J by 1 base; unmatched bases: 10. The CDR3 covers 17 residues. CDR3 sequence reads: CASSLRGAGKNTGELFF. The CDR3 region has the DNA TGCGCCAGCAGTCTGAGGGGAGCGGGGAAGAACACCGGGGAGCTGTTTTTT.

The chain carries TRBV5-1 and TRBJ1-1; D remains ambiguous. From germline, CDR1 is SGHRS and CDR2 YFSETQ. The CDR3 runs 14 residues. V lost 2 bases and J 3 bases, leaving 11 bases between the germline ends. The CDR3 DNA reads TGCGCCAGCAGCTTAGGAGACACCGACACTGAAGCTTTCTTT. Encoded protein: CASSLGDTDTEAFF.

The chain is built from TRBV7-2 and TRBJ1-2; TRBD1 might be the D (6 bases). Germline V CDR1 and CDR2: SGHTA, FQGNSA. This CDR3 has 14 amino acids. V dropped 3 bases and J dropped 7 bases, with 15 bases sitting between them. The CDR3 reads CASSLGTGKTGYTF. CDR3 bases: TGTGCCAGCAGCTTGGGAACAGGGAAAACTGGCTACACCTTC.

The rearrangement links TRBV28 to TRBJ1-2; perhaps TRBD1 as D (5 bases). The V end lost 2 bases, the J end lost 4 bases, and 20 bases lay between the germline ends. Germline V gene lookup returns CDR1 MDHEN and CDR2 SYDVKM. The CDR3 spans 17 residues. CDR3 protein: CASSLNPRRAHLYGYTF. The CDR3 nucleotides are TGTGCCAGCAGTTTAAACCCCCGCAGGGCCCATCTCTATGGCTACACCTTC.

This chain uses TRBV9 with TRBJ1-1; unclear D gene. Germline values: CDR1 SGDLS, CDR2 YYNGEE. Between the trimmed V and J ends, which lost 0 bases and 3 bases, there was a span of 12 bases. CDR3 size: 15 residues. CDR3 nucleotide sequence: TGTGCCAGCAGCGTAGACCCGGGATGGGACACTGAAGCTTTCTTT. Translating it yields CASSVDPGWDTEAFF.

The V and J genes are TRBV6-1 and TRBJ2-3; 8 bases align to TRBD2. Germline values: CDR1 MNHNS, CDR2 SASEGT. The CDR3 sequence is 14 residues long. Trimming at V came to 8 bases and at J to 5 bases, leaving 9 bases not matched to a gene. CDR3 DNA sequence: TGTGCCAGCGTTATAGCGGGGCAGGGAGATACGCAGTATTTT. Protein product: CASVIAGQGDTQYF.

This chain joins TRBV7-2 and TRBJ2-1; D may be TRBD2 (7 bases). Germline assignment: CDR1 SGHTA and CDR2 FQGNSA. The germline V and J ends were trimmed by 7 bases and 9 bases, with 16 bases remaining between them. This CDR3 spans 13 amino acids. CDR3 sequence (DNA): TGTGCCAGCACCAGAGGGGGGGTCGGTGAGCAGTTCTTC. Translation gives CASTRGGVGEQFF.

This chain connects TRBV27 to TRBJ2-2; TRBD1 matches at 11 bases. Germline V gives CDR1 MNHEY, CDR2 SMNVEV (reference sequence). This CDR3 is 18 amino acids long. V dropped 3 bases and J dropped 1; count of bases not matched to a gene: 7. CDR3 bases: TGTGCCAGCAGTTTTTTCCCGGGACAGGGGGTGAACACCGGGGAGCTGTTTTTT. This sequence encodes CASSFFPGQGVNTGELFF.

This clone was seen once. The rearrangement uses TRBV28 and TRBJ1-2, with D perhaps matching TRBD1 (5 bases). The CDR3 has 13 residues. Trimming took 6 bases from V and 3 from J, leaving 11 bases between them. Germline V gene lookup returns CDR1 MDHEN and CDR2 SYDVKM. CDR3 in amino acids: CASRGLGDYGYTF. The CDR3 region has the DNA TGTGCCAGCAGGGGGTTAGGGGACTATGGCTACACCTTC.

The chain recombines TRBV20-1 with TRBJ2-5; D is perhaps TRBD1 (6 bases). V was shortened by 5 bases and J by 3 bases, with 7 bases between the two germline ends. This CDR3 region has 11 residues. CDR1 and CDR2 from the germline V gene are DFQATT and SNEGSKA (reference sequence). The CDR3, as DNA: TGCAGTGCTGGGGACAAAGAGACCCAGTACTTC. It specifies CSAGDKETQYF.

This clone has just one count. A much larger clone lies a single base off, so this may be a read error. The rearrangement links TRBV6-5 to TRBJ2-1; D remains unclear. Germline V gene data show CDR1 as MNHEY and CDR2 as SVGAGI. Trimming pared 7 bases from V and 4 bases from J, leaving 5 bases between. The CDR3 has 11 residues. The CDR3, as DNA: TGTGCCAGCACTAGGTACAATGAGCAGTTCTTC. Protein: CASTRYNEQFF.

The J gene is TRBJ2-7, the V gene TRBV6-5; TRBD1 agrees at 9 bases. The V segment lost 4 bases and the J segment 2 bases; nucleotides outside the gene matches: 6. This CDR3 spans 15 amino acids. In germline, CDR1 is MNHEY, CDR2 SVGAGI. The CDR3 DNA reads as TGTGCCAGCAGTTTTACGACAGGGGGACCCTACGAGCAGTACTTC. Its protein is CASSFTTGGPYEQYF.

The chain has TRBV6-1 and TRBJ1-4; unclear D gene. V lost 4 bases, J lost 8 bases, and 14 bases lay in between. In germline, CDR1 is MNHNS, CDR2 SASEGT. The CDR3 loop spans 14 amino acids. DNA for the CDR3: TGTGCCAGCAGTGGGCGGACGGCCGGCGAAAAACTGTTTTTT. This gives the protein CASSGRTAGEKLFF.

The V gene is TRBV5-4, the J gene TRBJ2-3; D tentatively fits TRBD1 or TRBD2 (6 bases each). This CDR3 is 15 amino acids long. V was cut by 0 bases and J by 4 bases, with 12 bases left in between. Germline V gene data show CDR1 as SGHNT and CDR2 as YYREEE (reference sequence). The CDR3 spells CASSLARGAADTQYF. The CDR3 DNA follows: TGTGCCAGCAGCTTGGCGAGGGGGGCCGCAGATACGCAGTATTTT.

The rearrangement joins TRBV10-3 to TRBJ1-6; D not certain. This CDR3 is built from 14 residues. CDR1 is ENHRY, CDR2 SYGVKD, per germline. Between the trimmed V and J ends, which lost 7 bases and 7 bases, there was a span of 14 bases. The CDR3 sequence is CAITSDFNNSPLHF. The CDR3 DNA sequence: TGTGCCATCACCTCGGACTTTAACAATTCACCCCTCCACTTT.

The chain couples TRBV4-2 to TRBJ2-5; TRBD2 matches at 7 bases. There are 17 residues in the CDR3. CDR1 is LGHNA and CDR2 is YNFKEQ in the germline V gene. With V trimmed by 2 bases and J by 3 bases, 12 bases remained unmatched. CDR3 nucleotides: TGTGCCAGCAGCCAAAGAGGGACGGGAGGATTCAAAGAGACCCAGTACTTC. Its translation: CASSQRGTGGFKETQYF.

This clone was seen more than once but under ten times. The chain joins TRBV10-3 to TRBJ1-1, with D hard to call. Trimming cost V 2 bases and J 1 base, with 2 bases left between them. This CDR3 is built from 12 residues. Germline V lookup: CDR1 ENHRY, CDR2 SYGVKD. The CDR3 is CAISEGNTEAFF. The CDR3 region has the DNA TGTGCCATCAGTGAGGGGAACACTGAAGCTTTCTTT.

The chain combines TRBV6-4 with TRBJ1-1, with D possibly matching TRBD1 (6 bases). Germline V CDR1 and CDR2: MRHNA, SNTAGT. This CDR3 region has 13 residues. V lost 4 bases to trimming and J lost 5 bases, with 11 bases between them. The CDR3 DNA reads as TGTGCCAGCAGTGGACAGGCTGGGACTGAAGCTTTCTTT. This codes for CASSGQAGTEAFF.

The table lists this clone with a count of one. The rearrangement joins TRBV5-4 to TRBJ1-2; D call uncertain. V lost 1 base, J lost 4 bases, and 11 bases lay in between. CDR3 length equals 14 residues. Per the germline V gene, CDR1 is SGHNT and CDR2 is YYREEE (reference sequence). This CDR3 reads CASSLPDGSYGYTF. Written as DNA, the CDR3 is TGTGCCAGCAGCTTGCCGGACGGATCCTATGGCTACACCTTC. Based on the CDR3 plus reference TRBV5-4 and TRBJ1-2, the full variable domain is ETGVTQSPTHLIKTRGQQVTLRCSSQSGHNTVSWYQQALGQGPQFIFQYYREEENGRGNFPPRFSGLQFPNYSSELNVNALELDDSALYLCASSLPDGSYGYTFGSGTRLTVV.

This clone was seen a few times. V usage is TRBV19 and J usage is TRBJ2-7; 7 nucleotides agree with TRBD1. V dropped 4 bases and J dropped 4; count of bases not matched to a gene: 4. The CDR3 consists of 13 residues. In germline, CDR1 is LNHDA, CDR2 SQIVND (reference sequence). This CDR3 is CASSTGTEYEQYF. The DNA for the CDR3 is TGTGCCAGTAGTACCGGGACAGAGTACGAGCAGTACTTC.

This CDR3 reads CASGQGTYNSPLHF. The CDR3 DNA sequence: TGTGCCAGCGGACAGGGGACCTATAATTCACCCCTCCACTTT. The chain is built from TRBV6-1 and TRBJ1-6; 9 bases line up with TRBD1. The junction had 1 base not matched to a gene; V was cut back by 8 bases and J by 2 bases. Germline CDR1 reads MNHNS; CDR2 reads SASEGT. CDR3 size: 14 residues.